This passage covers 20 T cell receptor beta chains from one sample sequenced in a study of response to subunit inactivated influenza vaccine. MiXCR was run by TCRdb on the RT-PCR reads, yielding one entry per CDR3 protein. The sample has just under 550,000 distinct CDR3 sequences, around a quarter seen once. This sample also belongs to another study, concerning T cells expressing NK-cell markers. That paper notes: It was by 5'RACE template switching with UMIs that TCR beta cDNA was made.

Specimen: CD4+ T cells sorted from PBMCs, collected roughly 13 days after vaccination. Receptors originate from a man aged 50-60 years who received an inactivated influenza vaccine.

This clonotype came up a few times. The V and J genes are TRBV10-3 and TRBJ2-1, with 8 nucleotides matching TRBD1. Germline lookup yields CDR1 ENHRY and CDR2 SYGVKD. The CDR3 has 10 residues. V lost 10 bases to trimming and J lost 14 bases; unmatched junction nucleotides: 7. The CDR3 sequence is CATGGGSKFF. The CDR3 DNA is TGTGCCACAGGGGGCGGATCGAAGTTCTTC.

This chain joins TRBV20-1 and TRBJ2-1; 11 bases are shared with TRBD2. CDR1 DFQATT and CDR2 SNEGSKA come from the germline V gene (reference sequence). CDR3 size: 15 residues. Trimming cost V 1 base and J 6 bases; bases outside gene matches: 5. CDR3: CSARVAGGPSNEQFF. CDR3 DNA sequence: TGCAGTGCTAGAGTAGCGGGGGGGCCGTCCAATGAGCAGTTCTTC.

The CDR3 DNA reads TGTGCCAGCAGCCGGGCTAGCGGGAGGGCCGACTCCTACGAGCAGTACTTC. The encoded protein is CASSRASGRADSYEQYF. The genes are TRBV5-5 and TRBJ2-7, with 12 bases identical to TRBD2. V was clipped by 4 bases and J by 0 bases; unmatched bases: 8. This CDR3 is built from 17 residues. CDR1 is SGHKS, CDR2 YYEKEE, per germline (reference sequence).

This clonotype was observed at least ten times. The chain has TRBV20-1 and TRBJ1-2, with 8 bases that match TRBD1. Trimming took 3 bases from V and 7 from J; bases not matched to a gene: 4. This CDR3 spans 12 amino acids. Germline V gene lookup returns CDR1 DFQATT and CDR2 SNEGSKA (reference sequence). The CDR3 DNA follows: TGCAGTGCTAGTCAGGGGGCAAGTGGCTACACCTTC. This sequence encodes CSASQGASGYTF.

This clonotype was seen more than once but under ten times. The rearrangement joins TRBV20-1 to TRBJ1-4; possible D gene TRBD1, 6 bases. Deletions cut 4 bases from V and 2 bases from J, with 17 bases between. Germline CDR1 reads DFQATT; CDR2 reads SNEGSKA (reference sequence). The CDR3 consists of 16 residues. The CDR3 nucleotides read TGCAGTGCTATAACAGGGAGCGGCATTACTAATGAAAAACTGTTTTTT. Amino acid sequence: CSAITGSGITNEKLFF.

In its sample, this clonotype was seen a few times. CDR3 DNA: TGCAGTGCTGATATAGCGGGGGGGAACACAGATACGCAGTATTTT. As protein: CSADIAGGNTDTQYF. The gene calls are TRBV20-1 and TRBJ2-3; TRBD2 aligns across 11 bases. The V gene's germline CDR1 is DFQATT and CDR2 SNEGSKA (reference sequence). Germline trimming cut 5 bases from V and 2 bases from J; bases unmatched to any gene: 6. The CDR3 has 15 residues.

The sample holds a few counts of this clonotype. The J gene is TRBJ1-1, the V gene TRBV7-9; D may be TRBD1 (5 bases). Germline V gives CDR1 SEHNR, CDR2 FQNEAQ (reference sequence). Trimming cost V 4 bases and J 0 bases, with 15 bases left between them. This CDR3 is 16 amino acids long. In DNA, the CDR3 is TGTGCCAGCAGCTACCCACCGGGACGGGTGAACACTGAAGCTTTCTTT. It yields the protein CASSYPPGRVNTEAFF.

This clonotype showed up just a few times. The chain uses TRBV5-1 and TRBJ2-2, with D perhaps given as TRBD1 or TRBD2 (5 bases each). Germline CDR1 reads SGHRS; CDR2 reads YFSETQ. The CDR3 spans 16 residues. Deletions cut 4 bases from V and 6 bases from J, with 19 bases between. This chain's CDR3 is CASSLQTGTPSGELFF. DNA of the CDR3: TGCGCCAGCAGCCTACAAACCGGGACCCCCTCCGGGGAGCTGTTTTTT.

This clonotype was counted only a few times. V usage is TRBV20-1 and J usage is TRBJ1-5; D not resolved. V lost 0 bases and J 1 base, leaving 7 bases between the germline ends. The CDR3 contains 14 residues. CDR1 and CDR2 (germline): DFQATT, SNEGSKA (reference sequence). CDR3 in DNA: TGCAGTGCTAGAGATCAAGCCAGCAATCAGCCCCAGCATTTT. It is translated as CSARDQASNQPQHF.

This chain connects TRBV6-2 or TRBV6-3 to TRBJ2-1; D is possibly TRBD1 (5 bases). Germline V lookup: CDR1 MNHEY, CDR2 SVGEGT. The CDR3 consists of 13 residues. The ends were cut back, 0 bases at V and 7 bases at J, with 7 bases in the middle. The CDR3 DNA reads as TGTGCCAGCAGTTACTCAGCAGGGAATGAGCAGTTCTTC. Translating it yields CASSYSAGNEQFF.

The V gene is TRBV6-1, the J gene TRBJ1-1; D possibly corresponds to TRBD1 (6 bases). This CDR3 is built from 15 residues. Germline CDR1 is MNHNS and CDR2 is SASEGT. The V and J ends lost 10 bases and 1 base respectively, with 19 bases between them. CDR3 protein: CATLPRGVRNTEAFF. CDR3 bases: TGTGCCACCCTTCCTAGGGGGGTCCGGAACACTGAAGCTTTCTTT.

The chain couples TRBV5-1 to TRBJ2-7, with D unresolved. CDR1 is SGHRS and CDR2 is YFSETQ in the germline V gene. The V and J ends lost 1 base and 0 bases respectively, with 8 bases between them. The CDR3 length is 14 residues. As DNA, the CDR3 is TGCGCCAGCAGCTTGTCACATACCTCCTACGAGCAGTACTTC. It specifies CASSLSHTSYEQYF.

The table lists this clonotype with a few counts. The V gene is TRBV20-1, the J gene TRBJ2-1, with D perhaps being TRBD1 or TRBD2 (5 bases each). The CDR3 is made up of 16 amino acids. Germline CDR1 reads DFQATT; CDR2 reads SNEGSKA (reference sequence). V was clipped by 0 bases and J by 2 bases, with 14 bases between them. The CDR3 protein is CSARDPGIQAYNEQFF. The CDR3 bases are TGCAGTGCTAGAGACCCGGGGATACAGGCCTACAATGAGCAGTTCTTC.

This clonotype was seen only a few times. This chain joins TRBV28 and TRBJ2-7; possible D gene TRBD1, 7 bases. V was trimmed by 7 bases and J by 2 bases, leaving 12 bases between them. Germline V lookup: CDR1 MDHEN, CDR2 SYDVKM. CDR3 length: 13 residues. In nucleotides, the CDR3 is TGTGCCAGCAAGCAGGGGGGAACCTACGAGCAGTACTTC. Protein product: CASKQGGTYEQYF.

This clonotype has more than one count but fewer than ten. The chain has TRBV6-5 and TRBJ1-2, with 7 bases fitting TRBD1. After removal of 0 bases from V and 8 bases from J, the junction contained 6 bases not matched to a gene. Germline V gene sequence: CDR1 MNHEY, CDR2 SVGAGI. The CDR3 loop spans 14 amino acids. This CDR3 is CASSYSDRVGGYTF. The DNA for the CDR3 is TGTGCCAGCAGTTACTCCGACAGGGTTGGAGGCTACACCTTC.

Ten or more counts support this clonotype. This chain links TRBV12-3 or TRBV12-4 with TRBJ1-6; D gene unclear. V was shortened by 3 bases and J by 9 bases, with 12 bases between the two germline ends. The CDR3 sequence is 14 residues long. The CDR3: CASSLRGFGSPLHF. CDR3 DNA: TGTGCCAGCAGTTTGCGAGGTTTTGGTTCACCCCTCCACTTT.

This clonotype appeared a few times. The chain recombines TRBV5-6 with TRBJ2-5; D may be TRBD1 (7 bases). The V end was cut by 3 bases, the J end by 6 bases, with 18 bases between. This CDR3 contains 15 residues. Looked up from germline, CDR1 is SGHDT and CDR2 is YYEEEE. The CDR3 DNA sequence: TGTGCCAGCAGCTCTGAGCAAGCAGGGGGGAAGACCCAGTACTTC. It is translated as CASSSEQAGGKTQYF.

This clonotype occurred a few times. J is TRBJ1-2 and V is TRBV20-1, with 8 bases fitting TRBD1. Germline loops: CDR1 DFQATT, CDR2 SNEGSKA (reference sequence). CDR3 length equals 15 residues. Losses at the gene ends were 2 bases for V and 0 bases for J; bases not matched to a gene: 5. This CDR3 reads CSARSGTGANYGYTF. The CDR3 DNA is TGCAGTGCTAGATCCGGGACAGGCGCTAACTATGGCTACACCTTC.

A few counts support this clonotype. The chain has TRBV2 and TRBJ2-3; D possibly corresponds to TRBD1 (5 bases). Germline loops: CDR1 SNHLY, CDR2 FYNNEI. V was clipped by 7 bases and J by 0 bases, with 8 bases between them. CDR3 size: 13 residues. CDR3 nucleotide sequence: TGTGCCAGCAAGTGGGGCAGCACAGATACGCAGTATTTT. It yields the protein CASKWGSTDTQYF.

This clonotype was seen a few times. The V and J genes are TRBV18 and TRBJ2-2; tentative D call: TRBD2 (6 bases). The ends were cut back, 2 bases at V and 6 bases at J, with 16 bases in the middle. The CDR3 has 16 amino acids. The V gene's germline CDR1 is KGHSH and CDR2 LQKENI. The CDR3 sequence: CASSPGNGGVAGELFF. The CDR3 DNA reads as TGTGCCAGCTCACCAGGAAACGGGGGAGTAGCCGGGGAGCTGTTTTTT.